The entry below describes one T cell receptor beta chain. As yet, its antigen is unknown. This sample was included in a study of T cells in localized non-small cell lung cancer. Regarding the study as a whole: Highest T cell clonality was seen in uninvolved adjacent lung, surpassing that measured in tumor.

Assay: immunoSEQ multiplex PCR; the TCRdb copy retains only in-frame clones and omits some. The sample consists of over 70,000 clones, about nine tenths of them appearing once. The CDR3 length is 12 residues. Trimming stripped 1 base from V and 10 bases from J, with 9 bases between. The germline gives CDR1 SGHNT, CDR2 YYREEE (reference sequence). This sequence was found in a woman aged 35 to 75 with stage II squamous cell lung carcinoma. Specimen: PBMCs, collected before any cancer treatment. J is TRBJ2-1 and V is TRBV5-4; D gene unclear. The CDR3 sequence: CASSLQGYEQFF. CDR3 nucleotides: TGTGCCAGCAGCTTGCAAGGTTACGAGCAGTTCTTC.